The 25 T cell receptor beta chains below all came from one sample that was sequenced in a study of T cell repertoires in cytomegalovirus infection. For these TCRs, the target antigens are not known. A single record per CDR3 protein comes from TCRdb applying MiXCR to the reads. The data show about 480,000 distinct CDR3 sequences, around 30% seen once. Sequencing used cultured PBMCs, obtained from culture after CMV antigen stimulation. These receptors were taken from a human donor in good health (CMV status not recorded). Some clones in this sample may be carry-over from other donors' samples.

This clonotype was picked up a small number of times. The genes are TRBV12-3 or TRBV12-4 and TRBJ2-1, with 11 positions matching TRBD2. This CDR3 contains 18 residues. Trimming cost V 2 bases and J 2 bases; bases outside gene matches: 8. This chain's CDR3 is CASSLRASGRFPYNEQFF. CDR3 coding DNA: TGTGCCAGCAGTTTAAGGGCTAGCGGGAGGTTTCCCTACAATGAGCAGTTCTTC.

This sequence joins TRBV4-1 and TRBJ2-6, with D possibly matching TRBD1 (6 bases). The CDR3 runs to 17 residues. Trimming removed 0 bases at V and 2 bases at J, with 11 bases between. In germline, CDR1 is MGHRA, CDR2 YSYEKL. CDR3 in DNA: TGCGCCAGCAGCCAAGAACTGGCAGGGGCTGGGGCCAACGTCCTGACTTTC. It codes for CASSQELAGAGANVLTF.

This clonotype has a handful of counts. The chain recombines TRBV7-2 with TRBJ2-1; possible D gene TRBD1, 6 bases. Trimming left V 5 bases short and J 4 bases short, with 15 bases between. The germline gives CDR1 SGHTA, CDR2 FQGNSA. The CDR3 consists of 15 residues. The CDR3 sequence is CASSPGQIIYNEQFF. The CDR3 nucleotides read TGTGCCAGCAGCCCGGGACAAATCATTTACAATGAGCAGTTCTTC.

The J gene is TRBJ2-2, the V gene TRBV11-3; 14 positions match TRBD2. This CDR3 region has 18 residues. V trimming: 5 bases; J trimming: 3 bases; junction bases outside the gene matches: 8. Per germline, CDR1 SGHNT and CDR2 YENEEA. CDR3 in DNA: TGTGCCAGCAGCCGCAGACTAGCGGGAGGGAGGGACACCGGGGAGCTGTTTTTT. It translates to CASSRRLAGGRDTGELFF.

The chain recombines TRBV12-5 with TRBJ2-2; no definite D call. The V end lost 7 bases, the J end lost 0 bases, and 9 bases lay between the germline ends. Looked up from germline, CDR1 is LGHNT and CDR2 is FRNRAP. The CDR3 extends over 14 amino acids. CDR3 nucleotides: TGTGCTAGTGCCCCCGATACGAACACCGGGGAGCTGTTTTTT. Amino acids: CASAPDTNTGELFF.

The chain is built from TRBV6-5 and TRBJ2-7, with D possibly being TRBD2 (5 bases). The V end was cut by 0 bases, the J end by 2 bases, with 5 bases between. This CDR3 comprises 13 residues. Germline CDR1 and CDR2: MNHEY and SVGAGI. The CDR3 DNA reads TGTGCCAGCAGTTACTCTAGCGCCTACGAGCAGTACTTC. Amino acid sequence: CASSYSSAYEQYF.

CDR3 amino acids: CASSYPQMGPSYNEQFF. The CDR3 nucleotides read TGTGCCAGCAGTTACCCCCAAATGGGGCCATCCTACAATGAGCAGTTCTTC. This chain joins TRBV6-2 or TRBV6-3 and TRBJ2-1; D possibly corresponds to TRBD1 (5 bases). V gave up 2 bases and J gave up 1 base, with 15 bases separating them. Germline CDR1 reads MNHEY; CDR2 reads SVGEGT. CDR3 length equals 17 residues.

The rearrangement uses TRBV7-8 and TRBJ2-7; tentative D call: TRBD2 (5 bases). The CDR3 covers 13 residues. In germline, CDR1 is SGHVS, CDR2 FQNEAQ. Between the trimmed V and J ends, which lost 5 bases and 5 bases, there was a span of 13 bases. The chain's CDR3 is CASSPPGFDEQYF. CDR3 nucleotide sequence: TGTGCCAGCAGCCCTCCGGGGTTCGACGAGCAGTACTTC.

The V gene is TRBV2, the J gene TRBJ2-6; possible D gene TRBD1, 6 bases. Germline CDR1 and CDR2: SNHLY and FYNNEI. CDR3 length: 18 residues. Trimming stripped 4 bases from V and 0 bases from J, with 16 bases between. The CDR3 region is CASSALNRALSGANVLTF. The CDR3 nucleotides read TGTGCCAGCAGTGCGTTAAACAGGGCGCTCTCTGGGGCCAACGTCCTGACTTTC.

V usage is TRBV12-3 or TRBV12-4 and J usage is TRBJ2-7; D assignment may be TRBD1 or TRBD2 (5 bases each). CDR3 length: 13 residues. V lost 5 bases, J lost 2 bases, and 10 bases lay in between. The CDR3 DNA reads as TGTGCCAGCAGTCATAGGGGAGCCTACGAGCAGTACGTC. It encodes CASSHRGAYEQYV.

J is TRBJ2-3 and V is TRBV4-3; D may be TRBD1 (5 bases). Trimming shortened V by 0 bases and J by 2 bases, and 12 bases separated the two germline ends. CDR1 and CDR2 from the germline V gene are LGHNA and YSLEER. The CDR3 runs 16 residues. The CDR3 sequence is CASSQDPGRVTDTQYF. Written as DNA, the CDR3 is TGCGCCAGCAGCCAAGATCCTGGCAGGGTCACAGATACGCAGTATTTT.

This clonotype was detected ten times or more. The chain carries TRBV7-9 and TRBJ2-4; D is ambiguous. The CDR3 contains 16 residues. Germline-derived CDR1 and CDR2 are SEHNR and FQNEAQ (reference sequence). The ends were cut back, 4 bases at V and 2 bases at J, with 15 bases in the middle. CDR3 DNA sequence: TGTGCCAGCAGCTACCCTGAAGGGCTGACCAAAAACATTCAGTACTTC. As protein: CASSYPEGLTKNIQYF.

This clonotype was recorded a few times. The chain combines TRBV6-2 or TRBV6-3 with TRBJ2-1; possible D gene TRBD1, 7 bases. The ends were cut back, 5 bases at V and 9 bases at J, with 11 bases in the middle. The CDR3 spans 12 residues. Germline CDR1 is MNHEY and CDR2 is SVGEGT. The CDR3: CASSRQGGEQFF. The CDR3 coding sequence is TGTGCCAGCAGTCGGCAGGGGGGTGAGCAGTTCTTC.

The CDR3 sequence: CASSTLLDTNTQYF. CDR3 DNA: TGCGCCAGCAGCACTTTACTGGACACGAATACGCAGTATTTT. The gene calls are TRBV4-3 and TRBJ2-3; a possible D gene is TRBD1 (5 bases). Germline CDR1 reads LGHNA; CDR2 reads YSLEER. The CDR3 has 14 residues. V lost 5 bases and J lost 7, with 16 bases in between.

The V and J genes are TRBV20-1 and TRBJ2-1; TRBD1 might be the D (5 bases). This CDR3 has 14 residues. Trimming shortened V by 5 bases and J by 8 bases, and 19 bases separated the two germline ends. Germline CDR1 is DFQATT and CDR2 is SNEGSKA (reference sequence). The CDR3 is CSARLLGAGDEQFF. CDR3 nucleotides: TGCAGTGCTCGACTCTTAGGGGCCGGTGATGAGCAGTTCTTC.

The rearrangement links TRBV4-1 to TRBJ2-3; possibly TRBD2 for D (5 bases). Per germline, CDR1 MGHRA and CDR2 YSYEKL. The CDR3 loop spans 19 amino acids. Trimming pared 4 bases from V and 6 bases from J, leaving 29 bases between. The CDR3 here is CASSRRRGKIANYPDTQYF. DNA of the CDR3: TGCGCCAGCAGCCGAAGAAGAGGTAAAATAGCGAATTACCCTGATACGCAGTATTTT.

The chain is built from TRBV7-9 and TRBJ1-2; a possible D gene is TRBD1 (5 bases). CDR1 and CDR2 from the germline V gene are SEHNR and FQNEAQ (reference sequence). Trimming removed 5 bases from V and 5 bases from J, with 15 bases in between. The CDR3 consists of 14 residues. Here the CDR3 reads CASSGGQVIYGYTF. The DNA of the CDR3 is TGTGCCAGCAGCGGAGGACAAGTGATATATGGCTACACCTTC.

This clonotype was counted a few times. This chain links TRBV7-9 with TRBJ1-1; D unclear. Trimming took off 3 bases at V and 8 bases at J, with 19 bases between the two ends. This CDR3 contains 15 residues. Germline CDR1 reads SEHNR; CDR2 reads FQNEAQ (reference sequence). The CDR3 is CASSFTTRVGPEAFF. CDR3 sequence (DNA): TGTGCCAGCAGCTTCACGACTAGGGTCGGTCCAGAAGCTTTCTTT.

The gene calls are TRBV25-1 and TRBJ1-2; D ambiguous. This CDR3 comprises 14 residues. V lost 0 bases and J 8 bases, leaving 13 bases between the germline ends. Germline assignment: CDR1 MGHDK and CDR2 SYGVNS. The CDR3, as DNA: TGTGCCAGCAGTGAATATATTCCCCTCGGGGGCTACACCTTC. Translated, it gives CASSEYIPLGGYTF.

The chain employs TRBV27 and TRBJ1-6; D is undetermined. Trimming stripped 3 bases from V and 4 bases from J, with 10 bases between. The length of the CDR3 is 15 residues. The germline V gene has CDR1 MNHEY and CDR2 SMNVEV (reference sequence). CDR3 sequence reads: CASSFLTLYNSPLHF. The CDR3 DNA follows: TGTGCCAGCAGTTTCCTGACACTATATAATTCACCCCTCCACTTT.

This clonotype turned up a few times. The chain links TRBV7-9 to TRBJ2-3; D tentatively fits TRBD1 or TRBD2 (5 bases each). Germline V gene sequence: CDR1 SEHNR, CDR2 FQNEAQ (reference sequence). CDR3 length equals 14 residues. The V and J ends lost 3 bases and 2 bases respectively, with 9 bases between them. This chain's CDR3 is CASSFRDPTDTQYF. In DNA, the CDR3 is TGTGCCAGCAGCTTTCGGGACCCCACAGATACGCAGTATTTT.

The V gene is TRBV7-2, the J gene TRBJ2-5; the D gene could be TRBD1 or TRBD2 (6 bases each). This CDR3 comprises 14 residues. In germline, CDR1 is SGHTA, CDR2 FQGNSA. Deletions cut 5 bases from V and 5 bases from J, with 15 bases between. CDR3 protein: CASSRWGAGETQYF. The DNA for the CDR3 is TGTGCCAGCAGCCGGTGGGGGGCAGGGGAGACCCAGTACTTC.

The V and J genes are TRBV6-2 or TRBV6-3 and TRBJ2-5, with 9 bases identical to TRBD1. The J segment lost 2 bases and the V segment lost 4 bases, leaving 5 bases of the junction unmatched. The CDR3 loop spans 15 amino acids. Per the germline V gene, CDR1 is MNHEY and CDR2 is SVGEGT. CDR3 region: CASSSLGTGQETQYF. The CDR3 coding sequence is TGTGCCAGCAGTTCCCTGGGGACAGGGCAAGAGACCCAGTACTTC.

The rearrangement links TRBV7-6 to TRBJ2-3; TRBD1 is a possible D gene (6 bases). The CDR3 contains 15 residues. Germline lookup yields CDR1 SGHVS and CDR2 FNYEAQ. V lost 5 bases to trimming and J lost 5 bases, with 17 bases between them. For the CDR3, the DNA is TGTGCCAGCAGCACCCTGACAGGAGGTGGAGATACGCAGTATTTT. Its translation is CASSTLTGGGDTQYF.

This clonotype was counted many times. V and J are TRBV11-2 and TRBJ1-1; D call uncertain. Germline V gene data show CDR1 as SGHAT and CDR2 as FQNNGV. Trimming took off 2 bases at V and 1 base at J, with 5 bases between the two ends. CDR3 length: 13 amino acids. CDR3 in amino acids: CASSLYQNTEAFF. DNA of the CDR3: TGTGCCAGCAGCTTATACCAGAACACTGAAGCTTTCTTT.